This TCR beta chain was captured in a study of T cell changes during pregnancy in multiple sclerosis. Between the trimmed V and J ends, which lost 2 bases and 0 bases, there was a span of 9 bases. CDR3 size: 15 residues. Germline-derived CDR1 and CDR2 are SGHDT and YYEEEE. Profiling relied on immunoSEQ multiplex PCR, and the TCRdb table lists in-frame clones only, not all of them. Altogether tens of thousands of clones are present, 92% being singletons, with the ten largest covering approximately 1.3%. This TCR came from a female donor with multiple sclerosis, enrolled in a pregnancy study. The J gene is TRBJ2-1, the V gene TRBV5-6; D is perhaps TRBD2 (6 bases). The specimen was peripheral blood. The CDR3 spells CASSFGGTSYNEQFF. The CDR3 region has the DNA TGTGCCAGCAGCTTTGGGGGGACCTCCTACAATGAGCAGTTCTTC.